Listed below are T cell receptor beta chains from one sample, sequenced in a study of T-cell memory formation after mild COVID-19. MiXCR, applied by TCRdb to the 5' RACE reads, yields one record per CDR3 protein. The data hold 200,000 or so distinct CDR3 sequences, with 9.5% to 10% observed a single time. Source material: PBMCs or a T cell subset sorted from them (not recorded which). The receptor source for this set is a young man who had mild COVID-19 (a few samples of this study predate the infection). Cell type and time point are not known. CDR3s include the opening cysteine and the closing phenylalanine or tryptophan.

TRBV18	TRBJ2-5	CASSPLGRETQYF
TRBV19	TRBJ1-5	CATVGQGNQPQHF
TRBV6-1	TRBJ1-2	CASSDPGQGTYGYTF
TRBV15	TRBJ1-5	CATSGTFNQPQHF
TRBV4-1	TRBJ1-1	CASRRGDGEAFF
TRBV10-3	TRBJ1-2	CAISSFAQGTKGYTF
TRBV19	TRBJ1-2	CASSPSEDRGLYGYTF
TRBV7-2	TRBJ2-7	CASSVERVNEQYF
TRBV13	TRBJ2-3	CASSLGPDTQYF
TRBV18	TRBJ1-5	CASSKSGVTDQPQHF
TRBV9	TRBJ1-2	CASSETQNYGYTF
TRBV28	TRBJ2-1	CASSLLSGNNEQFF
TRBV7-2	TRBJ2-1	CASSFGDREGNEQFF
TRBV11-2	TRBJ1-6	CASTGGDNSPLHF
TRBV12-3/TRBV12-4	TRBJ1-3	CASSFRTGGNTIYF
TRBV3-1	TRBJ2-7	CASSPGYGEQYF
TRBV6-2/TRBV6-3	TRBJ2-2	CASTGTNTGELFF
TRBV5-1	TRBJ2-6	CASSLIARAGANVLTF
TRBV10-3	TRBJ2-1	CAISESNRQARGTQQFF
TRBV12-3/TRBV12-4	TRBJ1-1	CASSPNREGAEAFF
TRBV7-2	TRBJ2-5	CASSPLARGPQETQYF
TRBV29-1	TRBJ1-6	CSVRTGSSPLHF
TRBV7-8	TRBJ2-1	CASSLDVYNEQFF
TRBV27	TRBJ2-2	CASSRRSPLNTGELFF
TRBV12-3/TRBV12-4	TRBJ1-5	CASSTTLLQANQPQHF